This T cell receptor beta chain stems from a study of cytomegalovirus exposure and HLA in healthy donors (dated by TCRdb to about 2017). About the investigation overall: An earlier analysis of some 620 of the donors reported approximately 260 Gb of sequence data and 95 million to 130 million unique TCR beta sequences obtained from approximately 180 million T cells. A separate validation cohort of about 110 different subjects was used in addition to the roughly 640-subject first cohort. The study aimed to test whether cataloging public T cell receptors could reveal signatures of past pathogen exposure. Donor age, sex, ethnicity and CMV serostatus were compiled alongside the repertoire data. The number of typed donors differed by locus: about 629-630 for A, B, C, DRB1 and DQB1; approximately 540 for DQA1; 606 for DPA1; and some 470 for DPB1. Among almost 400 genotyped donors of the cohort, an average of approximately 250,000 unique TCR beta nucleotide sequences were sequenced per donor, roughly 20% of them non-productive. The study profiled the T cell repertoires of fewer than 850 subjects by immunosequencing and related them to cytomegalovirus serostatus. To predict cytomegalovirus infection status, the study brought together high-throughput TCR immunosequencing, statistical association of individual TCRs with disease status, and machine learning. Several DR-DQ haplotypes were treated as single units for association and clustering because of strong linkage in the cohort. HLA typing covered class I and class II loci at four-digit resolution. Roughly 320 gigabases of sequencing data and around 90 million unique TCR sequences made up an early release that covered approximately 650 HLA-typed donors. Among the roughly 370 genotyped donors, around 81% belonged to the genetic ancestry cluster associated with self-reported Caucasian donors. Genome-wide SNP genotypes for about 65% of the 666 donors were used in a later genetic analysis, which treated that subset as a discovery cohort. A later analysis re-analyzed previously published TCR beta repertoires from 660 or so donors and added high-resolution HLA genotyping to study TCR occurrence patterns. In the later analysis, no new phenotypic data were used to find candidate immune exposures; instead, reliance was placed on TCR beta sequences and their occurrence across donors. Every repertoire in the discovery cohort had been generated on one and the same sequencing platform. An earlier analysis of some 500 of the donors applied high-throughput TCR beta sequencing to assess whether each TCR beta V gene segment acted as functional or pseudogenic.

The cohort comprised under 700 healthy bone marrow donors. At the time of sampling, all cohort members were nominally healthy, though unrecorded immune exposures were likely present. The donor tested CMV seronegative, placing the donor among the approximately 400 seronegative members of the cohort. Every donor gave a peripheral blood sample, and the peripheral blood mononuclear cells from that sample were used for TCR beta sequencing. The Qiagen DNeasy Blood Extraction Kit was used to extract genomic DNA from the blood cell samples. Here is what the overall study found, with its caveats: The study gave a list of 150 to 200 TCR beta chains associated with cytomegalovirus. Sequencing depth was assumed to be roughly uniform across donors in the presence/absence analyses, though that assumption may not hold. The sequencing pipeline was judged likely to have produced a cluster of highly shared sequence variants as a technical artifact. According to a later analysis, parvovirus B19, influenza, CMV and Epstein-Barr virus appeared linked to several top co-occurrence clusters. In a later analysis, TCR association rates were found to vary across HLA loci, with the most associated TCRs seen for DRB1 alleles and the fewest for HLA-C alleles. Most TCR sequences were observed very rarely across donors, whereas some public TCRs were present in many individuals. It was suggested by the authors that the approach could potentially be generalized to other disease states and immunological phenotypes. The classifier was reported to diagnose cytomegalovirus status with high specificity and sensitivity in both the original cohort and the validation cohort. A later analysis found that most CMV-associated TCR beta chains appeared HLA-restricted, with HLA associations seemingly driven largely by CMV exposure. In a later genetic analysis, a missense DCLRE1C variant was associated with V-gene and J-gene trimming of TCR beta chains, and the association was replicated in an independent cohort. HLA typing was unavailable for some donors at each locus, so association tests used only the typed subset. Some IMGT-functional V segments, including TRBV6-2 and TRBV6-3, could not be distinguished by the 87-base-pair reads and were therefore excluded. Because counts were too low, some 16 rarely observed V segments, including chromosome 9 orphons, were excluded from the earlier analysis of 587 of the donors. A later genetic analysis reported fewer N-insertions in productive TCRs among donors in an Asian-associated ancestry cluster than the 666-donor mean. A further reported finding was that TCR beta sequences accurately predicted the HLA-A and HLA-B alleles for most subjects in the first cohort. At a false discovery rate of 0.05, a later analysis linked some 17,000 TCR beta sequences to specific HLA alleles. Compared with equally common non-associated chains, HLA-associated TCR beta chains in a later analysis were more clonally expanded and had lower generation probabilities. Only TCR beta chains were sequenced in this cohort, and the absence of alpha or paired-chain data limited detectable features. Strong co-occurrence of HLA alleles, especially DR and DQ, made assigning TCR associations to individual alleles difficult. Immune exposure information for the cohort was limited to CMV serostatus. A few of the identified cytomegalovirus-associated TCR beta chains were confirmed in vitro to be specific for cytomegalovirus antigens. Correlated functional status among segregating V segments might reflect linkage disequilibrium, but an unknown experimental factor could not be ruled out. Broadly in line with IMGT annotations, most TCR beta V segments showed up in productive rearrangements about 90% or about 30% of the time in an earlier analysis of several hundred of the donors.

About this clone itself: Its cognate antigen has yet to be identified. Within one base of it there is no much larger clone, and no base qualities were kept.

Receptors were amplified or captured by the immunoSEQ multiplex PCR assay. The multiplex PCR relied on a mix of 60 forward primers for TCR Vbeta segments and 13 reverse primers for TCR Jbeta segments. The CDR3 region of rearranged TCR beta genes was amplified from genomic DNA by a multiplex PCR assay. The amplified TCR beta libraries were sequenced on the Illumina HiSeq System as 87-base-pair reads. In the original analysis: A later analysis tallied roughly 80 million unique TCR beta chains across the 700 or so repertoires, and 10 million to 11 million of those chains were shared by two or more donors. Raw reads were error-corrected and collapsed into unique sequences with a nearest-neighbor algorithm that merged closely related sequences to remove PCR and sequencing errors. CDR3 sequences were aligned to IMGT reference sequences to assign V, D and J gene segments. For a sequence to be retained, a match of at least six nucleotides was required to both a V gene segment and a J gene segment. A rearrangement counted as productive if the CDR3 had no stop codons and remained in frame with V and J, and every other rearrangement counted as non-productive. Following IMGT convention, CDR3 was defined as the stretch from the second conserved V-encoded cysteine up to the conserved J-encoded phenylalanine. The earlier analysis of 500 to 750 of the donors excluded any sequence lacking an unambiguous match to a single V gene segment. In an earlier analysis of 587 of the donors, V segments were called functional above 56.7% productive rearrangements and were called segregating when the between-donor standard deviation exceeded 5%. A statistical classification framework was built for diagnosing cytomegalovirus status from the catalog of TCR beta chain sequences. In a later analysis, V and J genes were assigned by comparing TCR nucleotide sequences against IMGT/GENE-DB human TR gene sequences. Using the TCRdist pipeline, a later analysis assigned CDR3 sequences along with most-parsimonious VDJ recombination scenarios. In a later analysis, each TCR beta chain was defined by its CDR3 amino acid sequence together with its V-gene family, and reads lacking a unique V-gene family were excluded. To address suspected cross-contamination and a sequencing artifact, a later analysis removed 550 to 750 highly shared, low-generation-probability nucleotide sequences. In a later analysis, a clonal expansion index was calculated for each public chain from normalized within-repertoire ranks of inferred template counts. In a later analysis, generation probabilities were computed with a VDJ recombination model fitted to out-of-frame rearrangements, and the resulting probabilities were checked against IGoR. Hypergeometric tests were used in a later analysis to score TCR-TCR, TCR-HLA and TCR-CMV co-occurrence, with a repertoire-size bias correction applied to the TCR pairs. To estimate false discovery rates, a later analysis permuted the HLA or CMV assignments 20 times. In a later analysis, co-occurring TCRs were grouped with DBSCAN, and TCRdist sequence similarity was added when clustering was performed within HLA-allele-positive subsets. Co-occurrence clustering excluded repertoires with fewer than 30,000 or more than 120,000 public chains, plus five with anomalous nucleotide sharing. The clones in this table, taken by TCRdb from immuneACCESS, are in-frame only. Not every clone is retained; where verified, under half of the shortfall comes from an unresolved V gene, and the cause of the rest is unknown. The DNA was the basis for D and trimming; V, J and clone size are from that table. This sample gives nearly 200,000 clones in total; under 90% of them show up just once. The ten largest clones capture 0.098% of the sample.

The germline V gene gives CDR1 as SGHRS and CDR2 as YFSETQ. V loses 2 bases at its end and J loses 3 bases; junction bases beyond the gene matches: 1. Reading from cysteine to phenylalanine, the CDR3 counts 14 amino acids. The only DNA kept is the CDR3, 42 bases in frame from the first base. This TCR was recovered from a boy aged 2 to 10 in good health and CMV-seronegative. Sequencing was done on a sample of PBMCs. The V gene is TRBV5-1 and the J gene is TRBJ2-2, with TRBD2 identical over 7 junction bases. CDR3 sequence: CASSFLADTGELFF. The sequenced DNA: TGCGCCAGCAGCTTTCTAGCGGACACCGGGGAGCTGTTTTTT.